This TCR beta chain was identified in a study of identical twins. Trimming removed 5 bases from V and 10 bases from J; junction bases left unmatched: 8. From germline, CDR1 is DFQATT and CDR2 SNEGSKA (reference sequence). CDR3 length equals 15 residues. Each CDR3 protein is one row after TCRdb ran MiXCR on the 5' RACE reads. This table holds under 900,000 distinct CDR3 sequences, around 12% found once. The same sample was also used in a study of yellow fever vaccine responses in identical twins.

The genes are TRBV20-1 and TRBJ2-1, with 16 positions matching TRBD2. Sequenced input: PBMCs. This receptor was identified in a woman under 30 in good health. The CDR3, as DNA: TGCAGTGCTGAGGGGACTAGCGGGAGGGTATTGGAGCAGTTCTTC. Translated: CSAEGTSGRVLEQFF.